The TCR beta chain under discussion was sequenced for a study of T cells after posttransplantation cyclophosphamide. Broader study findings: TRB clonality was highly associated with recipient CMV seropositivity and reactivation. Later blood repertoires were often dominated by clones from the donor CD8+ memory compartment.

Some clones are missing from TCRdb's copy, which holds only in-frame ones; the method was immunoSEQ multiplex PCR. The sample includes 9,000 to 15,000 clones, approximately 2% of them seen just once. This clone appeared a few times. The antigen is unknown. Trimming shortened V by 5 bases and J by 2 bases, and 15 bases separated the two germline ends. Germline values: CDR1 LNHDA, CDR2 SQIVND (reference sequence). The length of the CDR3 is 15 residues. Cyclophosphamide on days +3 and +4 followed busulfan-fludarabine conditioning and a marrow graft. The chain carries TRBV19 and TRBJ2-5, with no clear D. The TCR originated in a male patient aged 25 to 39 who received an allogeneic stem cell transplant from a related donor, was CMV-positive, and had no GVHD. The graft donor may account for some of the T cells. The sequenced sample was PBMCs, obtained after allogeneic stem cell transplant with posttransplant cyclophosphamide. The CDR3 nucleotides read TGTGCCAGTAGTGCACTGGGCAGTACTCAAGAGACCCAGTACTTC. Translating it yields CASSALGSTQETQYF.